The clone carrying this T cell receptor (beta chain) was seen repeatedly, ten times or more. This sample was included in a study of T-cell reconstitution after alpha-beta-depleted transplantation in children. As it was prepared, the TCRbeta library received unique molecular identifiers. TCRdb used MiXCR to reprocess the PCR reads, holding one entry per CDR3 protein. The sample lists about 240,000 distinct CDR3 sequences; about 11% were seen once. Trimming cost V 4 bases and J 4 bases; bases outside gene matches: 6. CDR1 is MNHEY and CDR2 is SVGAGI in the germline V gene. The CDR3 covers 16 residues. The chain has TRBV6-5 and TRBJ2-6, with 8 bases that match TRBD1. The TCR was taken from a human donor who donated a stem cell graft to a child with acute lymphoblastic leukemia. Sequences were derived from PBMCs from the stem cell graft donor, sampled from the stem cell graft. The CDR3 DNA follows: TGTGCCAGCAGTTTCGGACAGGGAGCCGGGGCCAACGTCCTGACTTTC. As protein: CASSFGQGAGANVLTF.